This entry features one T cell receptor (beta chain) sequence. The data were taken from a study of CD8 T cells in Susac syndrome. The authors reverse transcribed roughly 0.5 to 1 ug RNA with random hexamers. TCRdb fed the immunoSEQ multiplex PCR reads into MiXCR, producing one record per CDR3 protein. The sample records approximately 77,000 distinct CDR3 sequences, approximately 94% being singletons. Germline assignment: CDR1 SGDLS and CDR2 YYNGEE. V lost 0 bases and J lost 8, with 26 bases in between. CDR3 length equals 18 residues. Through negative isolation, CD4+ and CD8+ T cells were obtained, while TEMRA cells were enriched using FACS.

The specimen was CD4+ T cells from PBMCs. The rearrangement links TRBV9 to TRBJ1-2; D ambiguous. The receptor was isolated from a human donor with Susac syndrome. The DNA for the CDR3 is TGTGCCAGCAGCGTAGATTCGGGAGCTCTCGGGTCGAGGAAGGGCTACACCTTC. Its translation is CASSVDSGALGSRKGYTF. The whole variable domain, filled in from reference TRBV9 and TRBJ1-2, reads DSGVTQTPKHLITATGQRVTLRCSPRSGDLSVYWYQQSLDQGLQFLIQYYNGEERAKGNILERFSAQQFPDLHSELNLSSLELGDSALYFCASSVDSGALGSRKGYTFGSGTRLTVV.